The rows below give T cell receptor beta chains drawn from one sample of a study of CD8+CD57+ T cells in acquired aplastic anemia. TCRdb analysed the reads with MiXCR anew, one entry per CDR3 protein. The repertoire includes approximately 160,000 distinct CDR3 sequences, 40% to 55% of them detected once, and 2.5% to 4% sits in the top ten. The source material was sorted CD4+, CD8+, or CD8+CD57+ T cells (not recorded which) from PBMCs. These receptor sequences come from a human donor with aplastic anemia. CDR3s include the opening cysteine and the closing phenylalanine or tryptophan. A D gene is named only where the DNA matches it firmly. Rows may omit the clone size; those that give it use once, few, many or a size class.

CDR3 protein	CDR3 DNA	D gene	V gene	J gene	CDR3 length	clone size
CASSQEGGGLDYGYTF	TGCGCCAGCAGCCAAGAGGGGGGGGGCTTGGACTATGGCTACACCTTC	-	TRBV4-1	TRBJ1-2	16	many
CASSLGTGWVYSNQPQHF	TGTGCCAGTAGCCTCGGGACAGGGTGGGTGTATAGCAATCAGCCCCAGCATTTT	TRBD1	TRBV19	TRBJ1-5	18	many
CAIRPGHTTSSYNEQFF	TGTGCCATCAGACCGGGACACACTACGAGCTCCTACAATGAGCAGTTCTTC	-	TRBV10-3	TRBJ2-1	17	-
CSGAGTGIDTQYF	TGCAGCGGGGCCGGGACAGGGATCGATACGCAGTATTTT	TRBD1	TRBV29-1	TRBJ2-3	13	-
CAISESNGVLNNEQFF	TGTGCCATCAGTGAGTCAAACGGGGTTTTGAACAATGAGCAGTTCTTC	-	TRBV10-3	TRBJ2-1	16	-
CASSEFQISETQYF	TGTGCCAGCAGTGAATTTCAGATTTCCGAGACCCAGTACTTC	-	TRBV6-1	TRBJ2-5	14	few
CASIQGGGVWETQYF	TGTGCCAGCATCCAGGGCGGGGGAGTTTGGGAGACCCAGTACTTC	TRBD2	TRBV6-1	TRBJ2-5	15	many
CAISESARGSNQPQHF	TGTGCTATCAGTGAGTCGGCGCGCGGTAGCAATCAGCCCCAGCATTTT	-	TRBV10-3	TRBJ1-5	16	-
CASSLTGTGPQDTQYF	TGTGCCAGCAGCCTTACCGGGACAGGTCCACAGGATACGCAGTATTTT	TRBD1	TRBV4-2	TRBJ2-3	16	many
CASSLAASGGEQYF	TGTGCCAGCAGCTTAGCGGCTAGCGGCGGCGAGCAGTACTTC	TRBD2	TRBV7-9	TRBJ2-7	14	many
CRNVNNNSPLHF	TGCAGGAATGTGAATAATAATTCACCCCTCCACTTT	-	TRBV20-1	TRBJ1-6	12	-
CASSSLGNTIYF	TGTGCCAGCAGCTCACTGGGAAACACCATATATTTT	-	TRBV7-9	TRBJ1-3	12	many
CASKDPVQAGNETF	TGTGCCAGCAAGGATCCGGTTCAAGCCGGGAATGAAACCTTC	-	TRBV10-3	TRBJ1-2	14	many
CASSLSSGRTQTYEQYF	TGTGCCAGCAGCTTATCGTCCGGTAGGACTCAAACCTACGAGCAGTACTTC	-	TRBV11-1	TRBJ2-7	17	-
CAACVYGRYGYTF	TGTGCCGCCTGCGTATACGGTAGGTATGGCTACACCTTC	-	TRBV9	TRBJ1-2	13	-